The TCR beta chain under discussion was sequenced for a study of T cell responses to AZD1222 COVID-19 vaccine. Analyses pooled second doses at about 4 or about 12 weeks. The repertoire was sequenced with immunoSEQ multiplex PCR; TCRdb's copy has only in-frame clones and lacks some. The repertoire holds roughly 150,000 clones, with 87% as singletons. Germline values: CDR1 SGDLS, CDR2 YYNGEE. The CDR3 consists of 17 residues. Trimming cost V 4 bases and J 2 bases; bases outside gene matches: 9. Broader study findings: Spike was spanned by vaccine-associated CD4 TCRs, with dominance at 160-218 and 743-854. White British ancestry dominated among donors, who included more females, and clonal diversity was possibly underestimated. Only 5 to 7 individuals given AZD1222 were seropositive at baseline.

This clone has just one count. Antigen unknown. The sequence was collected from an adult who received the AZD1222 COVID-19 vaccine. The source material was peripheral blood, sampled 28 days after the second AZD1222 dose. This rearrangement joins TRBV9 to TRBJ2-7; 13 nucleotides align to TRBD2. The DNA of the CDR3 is TGTGCCAGCAGCTTAAAACCAGGGACTAGCGGGGCCTACGAGCAGTACTTC. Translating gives CASSLKPGTSGAYEQYF.